This T cell receptor (beta chain) came from a study of CD8+ T cells in alopecia areata. Overall study context: Treated patients took oral tofacitinib at 5 to 10 mg twice daily.

Whole-study findings and limits: Elevated clonality characterized lesional scalp relative to normal scalp, particularly in alopecia totalis/universalis.

Investigators isolated RNA and reverse transcribed it into cDNA to act as the sequencing template. The protocol was immunoSEQ multiplex PCR, while the TCRdb copy is restricted to in-frame clones and leaves out a portion. Of about 220,000 clones in the sample, less than 75% are singletons; the top ten hold around 1.6%. On this clone: Its target is unknown.

V was cut by 7 bases and J by 2 bases, with 14 bases left in between. The CDR3 runs 13 residues. Germline V gives CDR1 GTSNPN, CDR2 SVGIG (reference sequence). As for treatment: oral pan-JAK inhibitor, 5-10 mg twice daily. Collected material from alopecia areata patients comprised lesional scalp punch biopsies and peripheral blood. The rearrangement uses TRBV30 and TRBJ1-2; no reliable D call. Sample: CD4+ T cells sorted from blood, taken at week 4, from a patient treated with tofacitinib. The receptor comes from a human donor with alopecia areata. CDR3 DNA sequence: TGTGCCTCCTTTGACCGCGGAAACTATGGCTACACCTTC. This gives the protein CASFDRGNYGYTF.